This T cell receptor (beta chain) was captured in a study of stem cell transplantation in POMP-related autoinflammatory disease. Overall study results and limits: Unique TRB V-J gene pairings were limited in number in patients with PRAID.

Germline CDR1 is SEHNR and CDR2 is FQNEAQ (reference sequence). This CDR3 spans 17 amino acids. The V segment lost 1 base and the J segment 1 base; nucleotides outside the gene matches: 6. This clone appeared a few times. Its antigen is still unknown. Clones were read by immunoSEQ multiplex PCR, and TCRdb kept only the in-frame ones, dropping some. In the table there are 9,100 or so clones, around 79% of which are singletons. The J gene is TRBJ2-1, the V gene TRBV7-9; 8 bases are a match to TRBD1. The sequences come from CD4+ T cells from PBMCs, collected after stem cell transplantation. This TCR derives from a human patient with POMP-related autoinflammation and immune dysregulation (PRAID). These T cells may partly come from the graft donor. The CDR3 DNA is TGTGCCAGCAGCTTAGGGGCAGGGGGCGAGTCCTACAATGAGCAGTTCTTC. Translated, it gives CASSLGAGGESYNEQFF.